This record covers a single T cell receptor beta chain. J lost 15 bases, V lost 0 bases, and 2 bases had no gene match. CDR1 is SGHAT, CDR2 FQNNGV, per germline. This CDR3 has 11 amino acids. Data came from immunoSEQ multiplex PCR; TCRdb stores just in-frame clones and leaves some out. The data show fewer than 250,000 clones, with approximately 80% seen just once and about 1.7% held by the top ten. These data are taken from a study of blood T cell repertoires in COVID-19. Cohort placement rested on clinical history that participants reported themselves. Recovered Cohort 3 donors showed two negative PCRs, clearance, or symptom resolution.

The chain carries TRBV11-2 and TRBJ1-3, with 7 bases identical to TRBD1. The sequence was obtained from a man aged 60 to 69 who had recovered from COVID-19. Input material: PBMCs or T cells enriched from blood (not recorded which). For the CDR3, the DNA is TGTGCCAGCAGCTTAGATCGGGACAGATATTTT. This codes for CASSLDRDRYF.